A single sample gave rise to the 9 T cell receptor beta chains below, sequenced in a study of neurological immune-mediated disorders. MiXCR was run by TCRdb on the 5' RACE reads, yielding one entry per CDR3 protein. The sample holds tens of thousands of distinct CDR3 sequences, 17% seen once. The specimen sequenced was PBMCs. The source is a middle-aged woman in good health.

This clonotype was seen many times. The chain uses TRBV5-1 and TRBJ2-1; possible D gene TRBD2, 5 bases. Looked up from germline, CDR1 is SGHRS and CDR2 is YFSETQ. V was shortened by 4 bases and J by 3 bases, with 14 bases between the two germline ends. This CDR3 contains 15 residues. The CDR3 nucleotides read TGCGCCAGCAGCATTACTAGTTCGGGCTACAATGAGCAGTTCTTC. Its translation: CASSITSSGYNEQFF.

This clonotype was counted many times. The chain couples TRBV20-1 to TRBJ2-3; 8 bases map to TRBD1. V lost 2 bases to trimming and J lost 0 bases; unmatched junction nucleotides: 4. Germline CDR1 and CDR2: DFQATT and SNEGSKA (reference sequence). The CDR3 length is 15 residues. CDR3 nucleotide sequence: TGCAGTGCTAGAAACAGGGGGGAGAGCACAGATACGCAGTATTTT. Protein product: CSARNRGESTDTQYF.

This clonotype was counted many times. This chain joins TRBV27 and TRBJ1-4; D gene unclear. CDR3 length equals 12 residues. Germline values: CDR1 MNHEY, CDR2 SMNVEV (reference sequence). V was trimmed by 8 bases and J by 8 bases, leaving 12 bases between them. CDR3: CASARVGEKLFF. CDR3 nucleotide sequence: TGTGCCAGCGCGCGGGTGGGGGAAAAACTGTTTTTT.

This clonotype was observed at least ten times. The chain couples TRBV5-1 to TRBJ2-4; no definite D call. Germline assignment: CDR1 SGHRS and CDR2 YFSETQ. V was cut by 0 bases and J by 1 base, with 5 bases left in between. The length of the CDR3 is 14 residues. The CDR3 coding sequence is TGCGCCAGCAGCTTGGGCGTTGCCAAAAACATTCAGTACTTC. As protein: CASSLGVAKNIQYF.

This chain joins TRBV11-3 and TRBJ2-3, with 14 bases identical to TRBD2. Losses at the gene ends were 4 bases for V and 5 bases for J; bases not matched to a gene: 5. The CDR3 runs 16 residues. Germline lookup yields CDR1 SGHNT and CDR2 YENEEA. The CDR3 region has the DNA TGTGCCAGCAGCTCACGACTAGCGGGGGGGCAAGATACGCAGTATTTT. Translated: CASSSRLAGGQDTQYF.

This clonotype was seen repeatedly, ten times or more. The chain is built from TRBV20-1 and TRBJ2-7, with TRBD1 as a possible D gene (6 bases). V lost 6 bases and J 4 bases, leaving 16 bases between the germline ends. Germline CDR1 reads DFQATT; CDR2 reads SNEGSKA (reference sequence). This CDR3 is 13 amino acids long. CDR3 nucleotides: TGCAGTGCCCGGTCCGGGACACTTTACGAGCAGTACGTC. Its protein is CSARSGTLYEQYV.

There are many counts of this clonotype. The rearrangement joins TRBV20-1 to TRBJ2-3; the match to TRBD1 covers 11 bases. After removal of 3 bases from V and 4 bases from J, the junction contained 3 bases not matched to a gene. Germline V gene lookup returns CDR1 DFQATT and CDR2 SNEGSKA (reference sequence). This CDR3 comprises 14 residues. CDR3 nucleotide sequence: TGCAGTGCTAGGGACAGGGGGCTTTCAGATACGCAGTATTTT. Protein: CSARDRGLSDTQYF.

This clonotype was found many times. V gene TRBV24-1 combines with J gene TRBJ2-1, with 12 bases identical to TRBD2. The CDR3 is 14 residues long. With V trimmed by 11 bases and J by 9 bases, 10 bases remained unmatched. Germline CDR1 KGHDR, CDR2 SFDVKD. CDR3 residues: CAISSGGAVGEQFF. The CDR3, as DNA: TGTGCCATATCTAGCGGGGGGGCAGTGGGTGAGCAGTTCTTC.

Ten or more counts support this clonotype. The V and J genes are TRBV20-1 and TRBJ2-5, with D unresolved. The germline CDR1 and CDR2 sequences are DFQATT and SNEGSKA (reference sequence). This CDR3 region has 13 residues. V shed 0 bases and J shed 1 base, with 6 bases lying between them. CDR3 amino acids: CSARETAQETQYF. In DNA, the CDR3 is TGCAGTGCTAGAGAGACGGCCCAAGAGACCCAGTACTTC.